One TCR beta chain is described in this entry. What it recognizes is unknown. Each cDNA molecule carried a unique molecular identifier. Each CDR3 protein is one row after TCRdb ran MiXCR on the 5' RACE reads. Of approximately 28,000 distinct CDR3 sequences in the sample, roughly 4.1% were seen once. The sample belongs to a study of early T cells in non-severe SARS-CoV-2 infection. Looking at the study overall: Investigators sequenced bulk RNA drawn from unsorted whole blood, and chains remained unpaired. Notes on the study in general: Database matching using VDJdb favored anti-spike CD8 responses, with private and CD4 specificities left missing.

Sequenced material: whole blood. The receptor was isolated from an adult who was a healthcare worker with PCR-confirmed SARS-CoV-2 infection or an uninfected control (not recorded which).

The CDR3: CASGNSGAYGYTF. The CDR3 DNA reads as TGTGCCAGCGGAAATAGCGGGGCCTATGGCTACACCTTC. V usage is TRBV7-2 and J usage is TRBJ1-2; D is perhaps TRBD1 (5 bases). Per the germline V gene, CDR1 is SGHTA and CDR2 is FQGNSA. CDR3 length: 13 residues. With 8 bases removed from V and 4 bases from J, the gap between germline ends came to 14 bases.